This passage covers 2 T cell receptor beta chains from one sample sequenced in a study of PD-1 blockade in classical Hodgkin lymphoma. Time point here: cycle 4 day 1 (C4D1), after 6 weeks of nivolumab. Every one of the patients relapsed after autologous stem cell transplantation (brentuximab vedotin exposure was variable). Data came from immunoSEQ multiplex PCR; TCRdb stores just in-frame clones and leaves some out. Among tens of thousands of clones listed, about 75% were seen once. Source: peripheral blood mononuclear cells (PBMCs), taken before the fourth cycle of nivolumab. These receptors originate from a human donor with classical Hodgkin lymphoma.

The chain's CDR3 is CASSLGLAGGPIPYEQYF. DNA for the CDR3: TGTGCCAGCAGCTTAGGACTAGCGGGAGGGCCGATACCCTACGAGCAGTACTTC. This chain connects TRBV7-8 to TRBJ2-7; 14 bases map to TRBD2. CDR1 and CDR2 (germline): SGHVS, FQNEAQ. The CDR3 runs 18 residues. The junction had 7 bases not matched to a gene; V was cut back by 1 base and J by 2 bases.

This chain uses TRBV29-1 with TRBJ2-1; D is uncertain. The germline gives CDR1 SQVTM, CDR2 ANQGSEA. With 4 bases removed from V and 8 bases from J, the gap between germline ends came to 12 bases. CDR3 length equals 12 residues. CDR3 amino acids: CSVVVVLDEQFF. CDR3 in DNA: TGCAGCGTTGTGGTAGTATTGGATGAGCAGTTCTTC.